The present T cell receptor beta chain was sequenced within a study of cytomegalovirus exposure and HLA in healthy donors (dated by TCRdb to 2015 to 2018). Background for the entire study: An earlier analysis of roughly 500 of the donors reported 250 to 300 Gb of sequence data and some 120 million unique TCR beta sequences from about 200 million T cells. Every repertoire in the discovery cohort had been generated on one and the same sequencing platform. The study profiled the T cell repertoires of fewer than 850 subjects by immunosequencing and related them to cytomegalovirus serostatus. Typing coverage differed by locus: A, B, C, DRB1 and DQB1 were typed in roughly 629-630 donors, DQA1 in around 500, DPA1 in nearly 610, and DPB1 in about 450. In a later analysis, previously published TCR beta repertoires from 600 to 850 donors were re-analyzed and high-resolution HLA genotyping was added so that TCR occurrence patterns could be studied. Four or five DR-DQ haplotypes were handled as single units for association and clustering because linkage in the cohort was strong. Among a few hundred genotyped donors of the cohort, an average of approximately 230,000 unique TCR beta nucleotide sequences were sequenced per donor, about a sixth of them non-productive. An earlier analysis of 500 to 650 of the donors applied high-throughput TCR beta sequencing to assess whether each TCR beta V gene segment acted as functional or pseudogenic. The aim of the study was to test whether cataloging public T cell receptors could identify signatures of past pathogen exposure. In the later analysis, no new phenotypic data were used to find candidate immune exposures; instead, reliance was placed on TCR beta sequences and their occurrence across donors. A later genetic analysis used genome-wide SNP genotypes for 398 of the 666 donors, treating that subset as a discovery cohort. An early release that covered some 630 HLA-typed donors contained about 290 gigabases of sequencing data and tens of millions of unique TCR sequences. Donor age, sex, ethnicity and CMV serostatus were collected together with the repertoire data. Along with the approximately 700-subject first cohort, a separate validation cohort of over a hundred different subjects was used. Both class I and class II loci were covered by HLA typing, at four-digit resolution. The genetic ancestry cluster associated with self-reported Caucasian donors included about 81% of the 350 to 500 genotyped donors. To predict cytomegalovirus infection status, the study brought together high-throughput TCR immunosequencing, statistical association of individual TCRs with disease status, and machine learning.

Here is what the overall study found, with its caveats: Because counts were too low, roughly 18 rarely observed V segments, including chromosome 9 orphons, were left out of the earlier analysis of 500 to 650 of the donors. The presence/absence analyses assumed that sequencing depth was roughly uniform across donors, and that assumption may not be true. The 87-base-pair reads could not distinguish some IMGT-functional V segments, including TRBV6-2 and TRBV6-3, so those segments were excluded. Immune exposure information for the cohort was limited to CMV serostatus. In this cohort, only TCR beta chains were sequenced, and detectable features were limited by the absence of alpha or paired-chain data. A few of the identified cytomegalovirus-associated TCR beta chains were confirmed in vitro to be specific for cytomegalovirus antigens. Most TCR sequences were observed very rarely across donors, whereas some public TCRs were present in many individuals. The authors suggested that the approach could potentially be extended to other disease states and immunological phenotypes. In a later analysis, most CMV-associated TCR beta chains were found to appear HLA-restricted, with HLA associations seemingly driven largely by CMV exposure. A later analysis reported that several top co-occurrence clusters appeared linked to parvovirus B19, influenza, CMV and Epstein-Barr virus. In an earlier analysis of more than 500 of the donors, most TCR beta V segments appeared in productive rearrangements about 87% or about 30% of the time, broadly matching IMGT annotations. In a later analysis, HLA-associated TCR beta chains were found to be more clonally expanded and to have lower generation probabilities than equally common non-associated chains. Because HLA typing was unavailable for some donors at each locus, only the typed subset was used in association tests. The study listed 150 to 200 TCR beta chains as associated with cytomegalovirus. In a later analysis, some 18,000 TCR beta sequences were associated with specific HLA alleles at a false discovery rate of 0.05. In a later genetic analysis, fewer N-insertions in productive TCRs were reported among donors in an Asian-associated ancestry cluster than the 666-donor mean. Cytomegalovirus status was reported to be diagnosed by the classifier with high specificity and sensitivity in both the original and validation cohorts. Linkage disequilibrium might explain the correlated functional status among segregating V segments, but an unknown experimental factor could not be ruled out. When HLA alleles, especially DR and DQ, strongly co-occurred, TCR associations were difficult to assign to individual alleles. In a later genetic analysis, a missense DCLRE1C variant was associated with V-gene and J-gene trimming of TCR beta chains, and the association was replicated in an independent cohort. A further reported finding was that TCR beta sequences accurately predicted the HLA-A and HLA-B alleles for most subjects in the first cohort. In a later analysis, the rate of TCR association differed among HLA loci, with DRB1 alleles having the most associated TCRs and HLA-C alleles having the fewest. The sequencing pipeline was judged likely to have produced a cluster of highly shared sequence variants as a technical artifact.

As regards this clone: No cognate antigen has been identified for it. The sample holds no much larger clone one base away, and base qualities are not on file.

The CDR3 has 15 amino acids, counting the end cysteine and phenylalanine. CDR3 DNA is the only sequence kept; it has 45 bases, read in frame from the first base. The CDR1 and CDR2 encoded by the germline V gene (reference sequence) are SGHNT and YYREEE. V and J are truncated by 1 base and 0 bases respectively, leaving an intervening sequence of 11 bases. Receptor amplification or capture employed the immunoSEQ multiplex PCR assay. For the multiplex PCR, a mixture combining 60 forward primers for TCR Vbeta segments and 13 reverse primers for TCR Jbeta segments was used. The CDR3 region of rearranged TCR beta genes was amplified from genomic DNA by a multiplex PCR assay. Amplified TCR beta libraries were sequenced as 87-base-pair reads on the Illumina HiSeq System. Per the source publication's procedure: A later analysis tallied 70 million to 100 million unique TCR beta chains across the 640 or so repertoires, and approximately 12 million of those chains were shared by two or more donors. A nearest-neighbor algorithm error-corrected the raw reads and collapsed the reads into unique sequences, merging closely related sequences to remove PCR and sequencing errors. V, D and J gene segments were assigned by aligning CDR3 sequences to IMGT reference sequences. For a sequence to be retained, a match of at least six nucleotides to both a V gene segment and a J gene segment was required. A rearrangement counted as productive if the CDR3 had no stop codons and remained in frame with V and J, and every other rearrangement counted as non-productive. CDR3 was defined by IMGT convention, running from the second conserved V-encoded cysteine to the conserved J-encoded phenylalanine. In an earlier analysis of more than 550 of the donors, sequences lacking an unambiguous match to a single V gene segment were excluded. An earlier analysis of several hundred of the donors called V segments functional above 56.7% productive rearrangements and segregating when the between-donor standard deviation exceeded 5%. A statistical classification framework was built to diagnose cytomegalovirus status from the catalog of TCR beta chain sequences. In a later analysis, V and J genes were assigned by comparing TCR nucleotide sequences against IMGT/GENE-DB human TR gene sequences. Using the TCRdist pipeline, a later analysis assigned CDR3 sequences along with most-parsimonious VDJ recombination scenarios. In a later analysis, each TCR beta chain was defined by its CDR3 amino acid sequence together with its V-gene family, and reads lacking a unique V-gene family were excluded. In a later analysis, 550 to 650 highly shared, low-generation-probability nucleotide sequences were removed to address suspected cross-contamination and a sequencing artifact. For each public chain, a later analysis derived a clonal expansion index from normalized ranks of inferred template counts within each repertoire. In a later analysis, generation probabilities were computed using a VDJ recombination model fitted to out-of-frame rearrangements, and the results were checked against IGoR. In a later analysis, TCR-TCR, TCR-HLA and TCR-CMV co-occurrence was scored with hypergeometric tests, and a repertoire-size bias correction was applied to TCR pairs. False discovery rates were estimated in a later analysis by permuting HLA or CMV assignments 20 times. In a later analysis, co-occurring TCRs were grouped with DBSCAN, and TCRdist sequence similarity was added when clustering was performed within HLA-allele-positive subsets. Repertoires with fewer than 30,000 or more than 120,000 public chains, plus five repertoires with anomalous nucleotide sharing, were excluded from co-occurrence clustering. Entries here come from immuneACCESS through TCRdb and include only in-frame sequences with V and J called. Some clones fail to appear in such tables; in the studies checked, an unresolved V gene covers under half of the shortfall, and the cause of the remainder is unknown. The V and J calls and the clone size are those of that table, but D and trimming were determined from the DNA. Recorded for this sample are fewer than 120,000 clones; roughly 86% of them occurred a single time. The top ten clonotypes cover 1.5% to 2% of the sample.

The cohort comprised several hundred healthy bone marrow donors. At the time of sampling, all cohort members were nominally healthy, though unrecorded immune exposures were likely present. The donor was CMV seronegative and belonged to the group of more than 300 seronegative cohort members. Every donor gave a peripheral blood sample, and the peripheral blood mononuclear cells from that sample were used for TCR beta sequencing. The Qiagen DNeasy Blood Extraction Kit was used to extract genomic DNA from the blood cell samples. The specimen sequenced was PBMCs. The clonotype comes from a middle-aged man in good health and CMV-seronegative. The chain joins TRBV5-4 to TRBJ2-7; TRBD1 could be the D gene, as 5 bases match. The nucleotides are TGTGCCAGCAGCTTGCAGGGCCCCAGCTCCTACGAGCAGTACTTC. Its product reads: CASSLQGPSSYEQYF.